The rows below give T cell receptor beta chains drawn from one sample of a study of identical twins. Using its own MiXCR run on the 5' RACE reads, TCRdb lists one record per CDR3 protein. The profile shows a few hundred thousand distinct CDR3 sequences, roughly 9% of them singletons. Sequencing was carried out using naive T cells sorted from blood. Receptors were obtained from a woman aged 45-65 years in good health. Both conserved end residues are part of each CDR3. Each record gives: clone size, J gene, V gene, D gene, CDR3 protein, CDR3 DNA. The D gene is left open where the match is weak. For some rows the clone size is stated as once, few or many, or as a class when expanded; others skip it.

>many|TRBJ2-2|TRBV3-1|TRBD2
CASSQLAGATGELFF
TGTGCCAGCAGCCAACTAGCGGGAGCCACCGGGGAGCTGTTTTTT
>few|TRBJ2-3|TRBV11-2|.
CASSLERNDGHTDTQYF
TGTGCCAGCAGCTTAGAGAGGAATGACGGGCACACAGATACGCAGTATTTT
>many|TRBJ1-2|TRBV20-1|TRBD1
CSASEDRVYGYTF
TGCAGTGCTAGCGAGGACAGGGTCTATGGCTACACCTTC
>few|TRBJ1-1|TRBV11-2|.
CASSQPWGEAFF
TGTGCCAGCAGCCAGCCTTGGGGGGAAGCTTTCTTT
>few|TRBJ1-2|TRBV29-1|.
CSVEERTEIYGYTF
TGCAGCGTTGAAGAAAGGACAGAGATCTATGGCTACACCTTC
>.|TRBJ2-7|TRBV12-3/TRBV12-4|.
CASSSWYEQYF
TGTGCCAGCAGCTCTTGGTACGAGCAGTACTTC
>few|TRBJ1-2|TRBV4-1|TRBD1
CASSHGTGDGYTF
TGCGCCAGCAGCCACGGGACAGGGGATGGCTACACCTTC
>few|TRBJ2-4|TRBV12-3/TRBV12-4|.
CASSFSGGQNIQYF
TGTGCCAGCAGTTTTAGTGGAGGGCAAAACATTCAGTACTTC
>.|TRBJ2-3|TRBV12-3/TRBV12-4|.
CASSLVRGDTQYF
TGTGCCAGCAGTTTAGTGAGAGGAGATACGCAGTATTTT
>few|TRBJ2-7|TRBV15|.
CATSRVVPYEQYF
TGTGCCACCAGCAGAGTTGTCCCCTACGAGCAGTACTTC
>few|TRBJ2-3|TRBV5-1|.
CASSLVGASGDTQYF
TGCGCCAGCAGCTTGGTAGGGGCCAGTGGTGATACGCAGTATTTT
>few|TRBJ2-1|TRBV24-1|.
CATSEVRPGDLDEQFF
TGTGCCACCAGTGAAGTCCGGCCAGGAGACCTGGATGAGCAGTTCTTC
>.|TRBJ2-1|TRBV5-6|.
CASSSAGAPQFF
TGTGCCAGCAGCTCAGCTGGGGCGCCCCAGTTCTTC
>.|TRBJ2-3|TRBV6-2/TRBV6-3|TRBD1
CASRPLDRGHSDTQYF
TGTGCCAGCAGACCCCTCGACAGGGGGCACTCAGATACGCAGTATTTT
>few|TRBJ2-2|TRBV11-3|TRBD2
CASSPSGRATGELFF
TGTGCCAGCAGCCCAAGCGGGAGGGCCACCGGGGAGCTGTTTTTT
>many|TRBJ2-1|TRBV5-1|TRBD2
CASSGGLAISEQFF
TGCGCCAGCAGCGGGGGACTAGCAATAAGTGAGCAGTTCTTC
>.|TRBJ1-2|TRBV5-1|.
CASSPDAGRGYTF
TGCGCCAGCAGCCCGGACGCAGGGCGAGGCTACACCTTC